Included here is one T cell receptor beta chain sequence, with context. This record belongs to a study of control samples from healthy donors and cancer patients. The V and J ends lost 0 bases and 7 bases, in that order; junction bases with no gene match: 15. The CDR3 loop spans 18 amino acids. Using immunoSEQ multiplex PCR, the repertoire was profiled, and TCRdb retains in-frame clones only, with some absent. The sample consists of fewer than 90,000 clones, about 87% of them appearing once. This TCR was sampled from a man aged 45-65 years in good health. The sequenced material came from blood. This sequence joins TRBV5-7 and TRBJ2-1; 8 nucleotides match TRBD1. TRBV5-7 counts as an open reading frame of uncertain function. CDR3 amino acids: CASSLDGPRTGLFNEQFF. In nucleotides, the CDR3 is TGTGCCAGCAGCTTGGACGGGCCGCGGACAGGGCTTTTTAATGAGCAGTTCTTC.